A single sample is the source of the 3 T cell receptor beta chains below, sequenced in a study of vaccination and CD4 T cells after COVID-19. Sequencing of DNA taken from cultured CD4+ T cells relied on the Oncomine TCR Beta short-read assay. TCRdb fed the PCR reads into MiXCR, producing one record per CDR3 protein. This table has 15,000 or so distinct CDR3 sequences, roughly two fifths appearing once. Which antigens these TCRs recognize remains unknown. The sample's treatment: approximately nine-day PBMC culture with coronavirus spike peptide pools or control peptides (ViraFEST assay). What was sequenced was CD4+ T cells from blood, cultured in vitro. The receptors shown here come from a human donor who had recovered from COVID-19.

The rearrangement uses TRBV20-1 and TRBJ1-2; 8 bases map to TRBD1. Trimming at V came to 5 bases and at J to 4 bases, leaving 12 bases not matched to a gene. Germline CDR1 reads DFQATT; CDR2 reads SNEGSKA (reference sequence). The CDR3 consists of 15 residues. The DNA for the CDR3 is TGCAGTGCTGGGGGACAGGTTTCTACTATCTATGGCTACACCTTC. Translating it yields CSAGGQVSTIYGYTF.

The chain uses TRBV7-3 and TRBJ1-1, with D hard to call. V lost 2 bases and J 0 bases, leaving 19 bases between the germline ends. Germline CDR1 reads SGHTA; CDR2 reads FQGTGA. The CDR3 runs to 18 residues. CDR3 nucleotides: TGTGCCAGCAGCTTAGTGGGTCGGGGAAACTCAATGAACACTGAAGCTTTCTTT. Translated: CASSLVGRGNSMNTEAFF.

The chain employs TRBV27 and TRBJ1-4, with D possibly TRBD1 on 5 matching bases. The CDR3 covers 15 residues. Germline lookup yields CDR1 MNHEY and CDR2 SMNVEV (reference sequence). V was clipped by 5 bases and J by 10 bases, with 20 bases between them. The CDR3 is CASSRNWDLVSKLFF. The CDR3 DNA reads TGTGCCAGCAGTCGAAACTGGGACCTAGTTTCAAAACTGTTTTTT.